These 13 T cell receptor beta chains came from one sample sequenced in a study of OX40 agonist ivuxolimab in advanced cancers. The protocol was immunoSEQ multiplex PCR, while the TCRdb copy is restricted to in-frame clones and leaves out a portion. The data show some 39,000 clones, roughly 77% seen once. The sequences come from CD4+ or CD8+ T cells sorted from blood, collected in a trial of the OX40 agonist ivuxolimab. These TCRs come from an adult with an advanced solid tumor such as melanoma, head and neck, liver or kidney cancer.

The chain combines TRBV4-1 with TRBJ1-4; D possibly corresponds to TRBD1 (6 bases). Germline values: CDR1 MGHRA, CDR2 YSYEKL. The CDR3 consists of 15 residues. V lost 4 bases and J lost 4, with 13 bases in between. In nucleotides, the CDR3 is TGCGCCAGCAGCCCCACAGGGTCCCTTAATGAAAAACTGTTTTTT. It codes for CASSPTGSLNEKLFF.

The chain combines TRBV5-1 with TRBJ2-1; 12 nucleotides line up with TRBD2. This CDR3 has 12 amino acids. Trimming cost V 5 bases and J 12 bases; bases outside gene matches: 3. Germline loops: CDR1 SGHRS, CDR2 YFSETQ. CDR3 residues: CASRLGLAGQFF. CDR3 DNA sequence: TGCGCCAGCAGACTGGGACTAGCGGGGCAGTTCTTC.

This clone was counted once. The chain joins TRBV9 to TRBJ1-1; D is unclear. From germline, CDR1 is SGDLS and CDR2 YYNGEE. Trimming took off 1 base at V and 7 bases at J, with 14 bases between the two ends. The length of the CDR3 is 14 residues. The CDR3 sequence is CASSVRPRTDEAFF. The CDR3 DNA follows: TGTGCCAGCAGCGTACGGCCTAGGACTGATGAAGCTTTCTTT.

V is TRBV14 and J is TRBJ2-1; 12 bases match TRBD2. After removal of 5 bases from V and 9 bases from J, the junction contained 8 bases not matched to a gene. The germline CDR1 and CDR2 sequences are SGHDN and FVKESK. The CDR3 consists of 15 residues. CDR3 DNA: TGTGCCAGCAGCTCTTGGACTAGCGGGACGGGTGAGCAGTTCTTC. Protein product: CASSSWTSGTGEQFF.

The genes are TRBV5-1 and TRBJ1-1, with 8 bases lining up with TRBD1. Trimming removed 4 bases from V and 0 bases from J; junction bases left unmatched: 8. This CDR3 has 16 residues. Germline V gene lookup returns CDR1 SGHRS and CDR2 YFSETQ. CDR3 DNA: TGCGCCAGCAGCCGGACAGGGTACGAGATGAACACTGAAGCTTTCTTT. Protein product: CASSRTGYEMNTEAFF.

The chain carries TRBV4-2 and TRBJ2-5, with D possibly matching TRBD2 (6 bases). The ends were cut back, 4 bases at V and 1 base at J, with 10 bases in the middle. CDR1 and CDR2 (germline): LGHNA, YNFKEQ. The CDR3 consists of 14 residues. The DNA for the CDR3 is TGTGCCAGCAGCCCGGGACTCAGCCAAGAGACCCAGTACTTC. The encoded protein is CASSPGLSQETQYF.

The genes are TRBV6-1 and TRBJ1-1, with D unclear. The CDR3 loop spans 13 amino acids. V shed 5 bases and J shed 1 base, with 8 bases lying between them. The V gene's germline CDR1 is MNHNS and CDR2 SASEGT. The CDR3 DNA reads TGTGCCAGCAGTAGGAACAGGAACACTGAAGCTTTCTTT. This encodes CASSRNRNTEAFF.

The chain combines TRBV27 with TRBJ2-3; D is possibly TRBD1 (6 bases). This CDR3 region has 15 residues. Germline values: CDR1 MNHEY, CDR2 SMNVEV (reference sequence). Deletions cut 6 bases from V and 2 bases from J, with 15 bases between. The CDR3: CASSRGWTATDTQYF. CDR3 DNA: TGTGCCAGCAGCCGCGGTTGGACAGCCACAGATACGCAGTATTTT.

V and J are TRBV2 and TRBJ1-1, with 7 bases that match TRBD1. The V gene end was trimmed by 4 bases and the J gene end by 3 bases; junction bases not matched to a gene: 8. Germline CDR1 and CDR2: SNHLY and FYNNEI. CDR3 size: 15 residues. CDR3 amino acids: CASSVIMGTDTEAFF. The CDR3 DNA reads TGTGCCAGCAGTGTTATTATGGGGACAGACACTGAAGCTTTCTTT.

The chain couples TRBV5-4 to TRBJ1-1; the D gene is possibly TRBD1 (6 bases). Trimming removed 1 base at V and 6 bases at J, with 13 bases between. From germline, CDR1 is SGHNT and CDR2 YYREEE (reference sequence). This CDR3 has 14 residues. CDR3 protein: CASSLLLTGSEAFF. In DNA form, the CDR3 reads TGTGCCAGCAGCTTGTTACTAACAGGGTCTGAAGCTTTCTTT.

The genes are TRBV7-2 and TRBJ2-1; D uncertain. Germline-derived CDR1 and CDR2 are SGHTA and FQGNSA. The germline V and J ends were trimmed by 5 bases and 4 bases, with 6 bases remaining between them. CDR3 length equals 12 residues. The CDR3 is CASSPGYNEQFF. The CDR3 nucleotides are TGTGCCAGCAGCCCAGGTTACAATGAGCAGTTCTTC.

The chain carries TRBV5-1 and TRBJ1-2; no clear D. V was cut by 0 bases and J by 3 bases, with 6 bases left in between. The CDR3 has 13 residues. Per the germline V gene, CDR1 is SGHRS and CDR2 is YFSETQ. The CDR3 nucleotides are TGCGCCAGCAGCTTGGATGGGGACTATGGCTACACCTTC. As protein: CASSLDGDYGYTF.

The sample holds a few counts of this clone. J is TRBJ1-4 and V is TRBV5-4, with 7 nucleotides matching TRBD1. Trimming at V came to 4 bases and at J to 4 bases, leaving 7 bases not matched to a gene. Germline V lookup: CDR1 SGHNT, CDR2 YYREEE (reference sequence). The CDR3 loop spans 15 amino acids. The CDR3 DNA follows: TGTGCCAGCAGCCCCGGGACAGAAAGTAATGAAAAACTGTTTTTT. Amino acid sequence: CASSPGTESNEKLFF. Based on the CDR3 plus reference TRBV5-4 and TRBJ1-4, the full variable domain is ETGVTQSPTHLIKTRGQQVTLRCSSQSGHNTVSWYQQALGQGPQFIFQYYREEENGRGNFPPRFSGLQFPNYSSELNVNALELDDSALYLCASSPGTESNEKLFFGSGTQLSVL.